A selection of T cell receptor beta chains follows, all from one sample in a study of T cell changes during pregnancy in multiple sclerosis. Clones were read by immunoSEQ multiplex PCR, and TCRdb kept only the in-frame ones, dropping some. Here the sample spans roughly 99,000 clones, around 93% being singletons. Sequences were derived from peripheral blood, sampled in the third trimester of pregnancy. Receptors originate from a female donor in good health, enrolled as a control in a pregnancy study. CDR3s include the opening cysteine and the closing phenylalanine or tryptophan. The D gene is left open where the match is weak. Clone size is given for some rows only: seen once, a few or many times, or a class if the clone is expanded.

16	TRBV11-2	TRBJ2-6	NA	TRBD1	CASSRLTGAGANVLTF	TGTGCCAGCAGCCGACTGACAGGGGCTGGGGCCAACGTCCTGACTTTC
15	TRBV11-3	TRBJ2-2	once	NA	CASTQGRGSPGELFF	TGTGCCAGCACCCAGGGACGGGGGAGCCCCGGGGAGCTGTTTTTT
16	TRBV28	TRBJ2-3	NA	TRBD2	CASSPRTSGYTDTQYF	TGTGCCAGCAGTCCTCGGACTAGCGGTTACACAGATACGCAGTATTTT
14	TRBV5-8	TRBJ1-1	NA	NA	CASSRITGMTEAFF	TGTGCCAGCAGCCGAATTACAGGGATGACTGAAGCTTTCTTT
15	TRBV2	TRBJ2-7	NA	TRBD1	CASNDRGQSFYEQYF	TGTGCCAGCAACGACAGGGGGCAGAGTTTCTACGAGCAGTACTTC
18	TRBV19	TRBJ1-5	NA	NA	CASSPLGGDGGRGQPQHF	TGTGCCAGTAGTCCCCTGGGGGGGGATGGGGGAAGAGGTCAGCCCCAGCATTTT
13	TRBV19	TRBJ1-2	once	NA	CASSSGSHYGYTF	TGTGCCAGTAGTAGCGGCAGTCACTATGGCTACACCTTC
15	TRBV7-9	TRBJ1-4	NA	TRBD1	CASRPRDRDNEKLFF	TGTGCCAGCCGTCCGCGGGACAGGGACAATGAAAAACTGTTTTTT
14	TRBV6-6	TRBJ2-1	NA	NA	CASSYSRVYNEQFF	TGTGCCAGCAGTTACTCGCGGGTCTACAATGAGCAGTTCTTC
13	TRBV7-9	TRBJ1-2	NA	NA	CASSYQASYGYTF	TGTGCCAGCAGCTACCAGGCCTCCTATGGCTACACCTTC
14	TRBV7-6	TRBJ2-1	NA	NA	CASSPRTDLNEQFF	TGTGCCAGCAGCCCGAGGACAGATCTAAATGAGCAGTTCTTC
15	TRBV19	TRBJ2-2	few	TRBD1	CASSPGTANTGELFF	TGTGCCAGTAGTCCTGGGACAGCGAACACCGGGGAGCTGTTTTTT
12	TRBV10-1	TRBJ1-2	NA	TRBD1	CATVQGNYGYTF	TGCGCCACCGTACAGGGGAACTATGGCTACACCTTC
15	TRBV4-3	TRBJ1-6	once	NA	CASSQENLPGSPLHF	TGCGCCAGCAGCCAAGAAAACCTCCCGGGTTCACCCCTCCACTTT
15	TRBV6-1	TRBJ2-7	NA	NA	CASSANWGDSYEQYF	TGTGCCAGCAGTGCAAACTGGGGGGACAGCTACGAGCAGTACTTC
13	TRBV7-3	TRBJ1-1	few	NA	CASSSGQHTEAFF	TGTGCCAGCAGCAGTGGGCAGCACACTGAAGCTTTCTTT
13	TRBV6-1	TRBJ2-7	NA	NA	CASTQDSHYEQYF	TGTGCCAGCACCCAGGACAGTCACTACGAGCAGTACTTC
14	TRBV10-3	TRBJ1-1	few	TRBD1	CAISYSGGNTEAFF	TGTGCCATCAGTTACTCAGGGGGAAACACTGAAGCTTTCTTT
14	TRBV5-1	TRBJ2-7	NA	NA	CASSLFNLEDEQYF	TGCGCCAGCAGCTTGTTTAATCTCGAGGACGAGCAGTACTTC
16	TRBV4-3	TRBJ2-7	NA	NA	CASSQGGSGAGYEQYF	TGCGCCAGCAGCCAAGGGGGATCGGGAGCAGGGTACGAGCAGTACTTC
15	TRBV9	TRBJ1-3	NA	NA	CASSVGGGSGNTIYF	TGTGCCAGCAGCGTAGGGGGGGGCTCTGGAAACACCATATATTTT
12	TRBV11-2	TRBJ1-1	few	NA	CASSLKDSEAFF	TGTGCCAGCAGCTTAAAGGACAGTGAAGCTTTCTTT
13	TRBV4-1	TRBJ1-4	once	NA	CASSQSSGGKLFF	TGCGCCAGCAGCCAAAGTTCAGGAGGAAAACTGTTTTTT
15	TRBV2	TRBJ1-5	NA	NA	CASSERVYSNQPQHF	TGTGCCAGCAGTGAGCGAGTTTATAGCAATCAGCCCCAGCATTTT
13	TRBV30	TRBJ2-3	once	TRBD2	CACSGGASDTQYF	TGTGCCTGCAGCGGGGGGGCGTCAGATACGCAGTATTTT
12	TRBV15	TRBJ2-3	NA	NA	CATSTSTDTQYF	TGTGCCACCAGCACTTCCACAGATACGCAGTATTTT
12	TRBV30	TRBJ2-7	NA	NA	CAWSVQAYEQYF	TGTGCCTGGAGTGTCCAGGCCTACGAGCAGTACTTC
15	TRBV7-8	TRBJ1-2	NA	TRBD1	CASSTAGQGAYGYTF	TGTGCCAGCAGCACCGCGGGACAGGGGGCTTATGGCTACACCTTC
15	TRBV19	TRBJ1-6	NA	TRBD1	CASNDRGLRNSPLHF	TGTGCCAGTAATGACAGGGGGCTAAGGAATTCACCCCTCCACTTT
16	TRBV7-9	TRBJ2-3	NA	TRBD2	CASSLVDSGEWDTQYF	TGTGCCAGCAGCTTAGTGGATAGCGGGGAATGGGATACGCAGTATTTT
15	TRBV27	TRBJ1-5	NA	NA	CASSLEEGRGQPQHF	TGTGCCAGCAGTTTAGAGGAGGGTAGAGGTCAGCCCCAGCATTTT
13	TRBV19	TRBJ2-5	NA	NA	CASSPGFGETQYF	TGTGCCAGTAGTCCGGGATTCGGAGAGACCCAGTACTTC
16	TRBV4-1	TRBJ1-1	NA	TRBD1	CASSQDGGQLNTEAFF	TGCGCCAGCAGCCAAGATGGGGGACAGTTGAACACTGAAGCTTTCTTT
16	TRBV18	TRBJ1-2	NA	TRBD1	CASSPSGGQAYVGYTF	TGTGCCAGCTCACCGTCTGGAGGACAGGCCTATGTTGGCTACACCTTC
15	TRBV19	TRBJ2-7	few	TRBD1	CASSIGQGSYYEQYF	TGTGCCAGTAGTATAGGACAGGGTTCATACTACGAGCAGTACTTC
17	TRBV4-2	TRBJ2-7	NA	NA	CASSQDSGRSVPYEQYF	TGTGCCAGCAGCCAAGATAGCGGTCGCTCTGTGCCCTACGAGCAGTACTTC
14	TRBV10-3	TRBJ1-1	NA	NA	CAIRGTGTSTEAFF	TGTGCCATCAGGGGTACAGGAACGAGCACTGAAGCTTTCTTT